This entry lists 26 T cell receptor beta chains sequenced from one sample in a study of beta chain features in type 1 diabetes. The study, taken as a whole, reports: A moderate, significant TCRB CDR3 shortening appeared in type 1 diabetes across four CD4+ subsets.

These receptors' targets are unknown. The authors reverse transcribed all of the isolated RNA, so sequencing captured expressed TCRB transcripts. TCRdb's copy holds only in-frame clones and misses some; the assay was immunoSEQ multiplex PCR. The table has roughly 290,000 clones, about 15% seen once. The sequenced material came from naive CD4+ T cells from blood. These receptor sequences come from a man in his late teens or twenties with type 1 diabetes.

Written as DNA, the CDR3 is TGTGCCAGCAGTTGCCGGAAGCGTGCCCTCATGGACGAGCAGTACTTC. This gives the protein CASSCRKRALMDEQYF. The chain couples TRBV6-9 to TRBJ2-7, with D uncertain. CDR1 and CDR2 from the germline V gene are MNHGY and SVAAGI. The CDR3 length is 16 residues. V lost 4 bases and J 5 bases, leaving 21 bases between the germline ends.

This clone turned up a few times. The rearrangement links TRBV27 to TRBJ1-6; a weak D match, TRBD1 (6 bases). The CDR3 consists of 17 residues. The V and J ends lost 0 bases and 2 bases respectively, with 11 bases between them. Germline V gives CDR1 MNHEY, CDR2 SMNVEV (reference sequence). The CDR3 loop reads CASSLSIQGPYNSPLHF. CDR3 in DNA: TGTGCCAGCAGTTTATCGATACAGGGTCCCTATAATTCACCCCTCCACTTT.

This clone was observed a handful of times. V usage is TRBV10-3 and J usage is TRBJ2-7; TRBD1 might be the D (5 bases). Trimming took 6 bases from V and 6 from J, leaving 12 bases between them. The CDR3 length is 12 residues. Germline V gene sequence: CDR1 ENHRY, CDR2 SYGVKD. This CDR3 is CAIRTDEVEQYF. CDR3 in DNA: TGTGCCATCAGGACAGACGAGGTCGAGCAGTACTTC.

This clone came up a few times. J is TRBJ2-3 and V is TRBV6-6; perhaps TRBD1 as D (5 bases). The length of the CDR3 is 14 residues. Germline CDR1 MNHNY, CDR2 SVGAGI (reference sequence). Trimming removed 4 bases from V and 2 bases from J, with 10 bases in between. CDR3 DNA sequence: TGTGCCAGCAGTTTCGCAGGGATCACAGATACGCAGTATTTT. It yields the protein CASSFAGITDTQYF.

This clone was counted only a few times. This chain joins TRBV6-1 and TRBJ2-1; TRBD1 aligns across 9 bases. Per germline, CDR1 MNHNS and CDR2 SASEGT. The CDR3 totals 13 residues. Trimming took 7 bases from V and 8 from J; bases not matched to a gene: 6. The CDR3 coding sequence is TGTGCCAGCACTTCGGACAGGGGCTATGAGCAGTTCTTC. Encoded protein: CASTSDRGYEQFF.

Turning to this clone: Different DNA sequences within this sample yield the same CDR3. V usage is TRBV2 and J usage is TRBJ1-1, with a possible D match to TRBD1 (5 bases). With 4 bases removed from V and 0 bases from J, the gap between germline ends came to 6 bases. The V gene's germline CDR1 is SNHLY and CDR2 FYNNEI. The CDR3 is 13 amino acids. The CDR3 DNA is TGTGCCAGCAGTGTACAGGTGAACACTGAAGCTTTCTTT. Amino acid sequence: CASSVQVNTEAFF.

The chain employs TRBV7-9 and TRBJ2-7; D might be TRBD1 (5 bases). The CDR3 loop spans 12 amino acids. The germline gives CDR1 SEHNR, CDR2 FQNEAQ (reference sequence). Trimming pared 5 bases from V and 4 bases from J, leaving 9 bases between. The CDR3 DNA is TGTGCCAGCAGCGGCCAGGGTTACGAGCAGTACTTC. This sequence encodes CASSGQGYEQYF. The full variable domain, with the rest looked up from reference TRBV7-9 and TRBJ2-7, is DTGVSQNPRHKITKRGQNVTFRCDPISEHNRLYWYRQTLGQGPEFLTYFQNEAQLEKSRLLSDRFSAERPKGSFSTLEIQRTEQGDSAMYLCASSGQGYEQYFGPGTRLTVT.

The chain has TRBV6-4 and TRBJ2-3; D perhaps matches TRBD2 (5 bases). Germline lookup yields CDR1 MRHNA and CDR2 SNTAGT. V lost 5 bases and J 6 bases, leaving 12 bases between the germline ends. The CDR3 length is 13 residues. The DNA for the CDR3 is TGTGCCAGCAGTTGGCGGGTTAAGGATACGCAGTATTTT. Amino acid sequence: CASSWRVKDTQYF.

The chain uses TRBV29-1 and TRBJ2-5; 13 bases map to TRBD2. CDR3 length: 13 residues. CDR1 is SQVTM and CDR2 is ANQGSEA in the germline V gene. With V trimmed by 4 bases and J by 4 bases, 0 bases remained unmatched. The CDR3 spells CSVGLAGGETQYF. Here the CDR3 DNA reads TGCAGCGTTGGACTAGCGGGAGGAGAGACCCAGTACTTC.

This clone was detected once. The chain is built from TRBV30 and TRBJ1-1; D is unresolved. CDR3 length equals 14 residues. Germline V lookup: CDR1 GTSNPN, CDR2 SVGIG (reference sequence). The V end was cut by 0 bases, the J end by 3 bases, with 11 bases between. CDR3 in amino acids: CAWSVTGLDTEAFF. The CDR3, as DNA: TGTGCCTGGAGTGTAACCGGGTTGGACACTGAAGCTTTCTTT.

This chain joins TRBV6-5 and TRBJ2-7, with D hard to call. Looked up from germline, CDR1 is MNHEY and CDR2 is SVGAGI. The CDR3 covers 14 residues. Trimming pared 0 bases from V and 3 bases from J, leaving 9 bases between. The CDR3 here is CASSYSTSFYEQYF. The CDR3 coding sequence is TGTGCCAGCAGTTACTCAACCAGTTTCTACGAGCAGTACTTC.

This clone came up a few times. This sequence joins TRBV5-1 and TRBJ2-3, with TRBD2 identical over 16 bases. Germline V gene lookup returns CDR1 SGHRS and CDR2 YFSETQ. J gave up 2 bases and V 3 bases, and 6 bases lay outside the gene matches. The CDR3 is 18 amino acids. In DNA form, the CDR3 reads TGCGCCAGCAGCTCGGGACTAGCGGGAGGGCTAAACACAGATACGCAGTATTTT. Encoded protein: CASSSGLAGGLNTDTQYF.

The V and J genes are TRBV15 and TRBJ1-2, with 8 bases aligning to TRBD1. From germline, CDR1 is LNHNV and CDR2 YYDKDF (reference sequence). V shed 2 bases, J shed 8 bases, and the junction held 10 bases outside the gene matches. CDR3 length equals 15 residues. CDR3 residues: CATSRLPGQDIGYTF. The DNA of the CDR3 is TGTGCCACCAGCAGACTACCGGGACAGGATATCGGCTACACCTTC.

The V and J genes are TRBV30 and TRBJ2-7; 10 nucleotides match TRBD1. With V trimmed by 5 bases and J by 6 bases, 1 base remained unmatched. CDR3 length equals 11 residues. Germline CDR1 reads GTSNPN; CDR2 reads SVGIG (reference sequence). DNA for the CDR3: TGTGCCTGGGGACAGGGGGGCGAGCAGTACTTC. Amino acid sequence: CAWGQGGEQYF.

V and J are TRBV9 and TRBJ2-7; no definite D call. CDR3 length: 13 amino acids. Trimming removed 4 bases from V and 3 bases from J, with 11 bases in between. Germline assignment: CDR1 SGDLS and CDR2 YYNGEE. In DNA, the CDR3 is TGTGCCAGCAGCCCCGCCCCGGGCTACGAGCAGTACTTC. This translates into CASSPAPGYEQYF.

In its sample, this clone was seen a few times. This sequence joins TRBV15 and TRBJ2-5; possible D gene TRBD2, 6 bases. Trimming left V 5 bases short and J 4 bases short, with 14 bases between. Germline CDR1 and CDR2: LNHNV and YYDKDF (reference sequence). The CDR3 length is 14 residues. The CDR3 region has the DNA TGTGCCACCAGCGTCCCTCCTAGCGTAGAGACCCAGTACTTC. This codes for CATSVPPSVETQYF.

This chain joins TRBV19 and TRBJ2-7, with D hard to call. The CDR3 is 14 amino acids. V was cut by 6 bases and J by 1 base, with 13 bases left in between. Per the germline V gene, CDR1 is LNHDA and CDR2 is SQIVND (reference sequence). For the CDR3, the DNA is TGTGCCAGTAGGAACCGTGCAGGTTCCTACGAGCAGTACTTC. It encodes CASRNRAGSYEQYF.

This clone turned up a few times. This chain joins TRBV28 and TRBJ2-7; D unresolved. The V end lost 4 bases, the J end lost 0 bases, and 4 bases lay between the germline ends. The germline gives CDR1 MDHEN, CDR2 SYDVKM. The length of the CDR3 is 12 residues. The CDR3 sequence is CASSSRSYEQYF. CDR3 coding DNA: TGTGCCAGCAGTTCCCGCTCCTACGAGCAGTACTTC.

DNA for the CDR3: TGTGCCAGCAGCTCACTCGGGGTTTTGACTGAAGCTTTCTTT. Its protein product is CASSSLGVLTEAFF. This chain connects TRBV7-2 to TRBJ1-1; unclear D gene. The CDR3 spans 14 residues. Deletions cut 4 bases from V and 5 bases from J, with 14 bases between. Germline loops: CDR1 SGHTA, CDR2 FQGNSA.

The chain recombines TRBV28 with TRBJ2-5, with 9 bases fitting TRBD2. This CDR3 region has 16 residues. J gave up 4 bases and V 6 bases, and 12 bases lay outside the gene matches. Germline CDR1 and CDR2: MDHEN and SYDVKM. Here the CDR3 DNA reads TGTGCCAGCAGCTTCCAGCGGGGGGCCGGGACAGAGACCCAGTACTTC. Translation gives CASSFQRGAGTETQYF.

This clone appeared a few times. The chain has TRBV27 and TRBJ2-1; D remains ambiguous. The V gene lost 3 bases and the J gene lost 6 bases, with 9 bases spanning the gap. The CDR3 is 13 residues long. Germline assignment: CDR1 MNHEY and CDR2 SMNVEV (reference sequence). The CDR3 sequence is CASSFFTGNEQFF. The CDR3, as DNA: TGTGCCAGCAGTTTTTTTACGGGCAATGAGCAGTTCTTC.

The chain recombines TRBV30 with TRBJ2-3; 8 nucleotides align to TRBD2. This CDR3 comprises 14 residues. V shed 0 bases, J shed 4 bases, and the junction held 3 bases outside the gene matches. Per germline, CDR1 GTSNPN and CDR2 SVGIG (reference sequence). CDR3 sequence: CAWSVPGGADTQYF. CDR3 nucleotides: TGTGCCTGGAGTGTACCGGGGGGGGCAGATACGCAGTATTTT.

There are a few counts of this clone. The genes are TRBV5-4 and TRBJ2-5, with TRBD1 identical over 7 bases. The CDR3 loop spans 15 amino acids. V was clipped by 3 bases and J by 5 bases; unmatched bases: 10. Germline V gene sequence: CDR1 SGHNT, CDR2 YYREEE (reference sequence). The CDR3 protein is CASSSLSTGQETQYF. As DNA, the CDR3 is TGTGCCAGCAGCTCCTTATCGACAGGGCAGGAGACCCAGTACTTC.

Comment on this clone: This specimen includes other DNA sequences encoding the same CDR3. The chain couples TRBV7-2 to TRBJ2-3, with TRBD2 identical over 9 bases. Germline CDR1 reads SGHTA; CDR2 reads FQGNSA. V gave up 5 bases and J gave up 1 base; unmatched junction bases: 1. CDR3 length equals 14 residues. CDR3 protein: CASSPSGGTDTQYF. DNA for the CDR3: TGTGCCAGCAGCCCTAGCGGGGGCACAGATACGCAGTATTTT.

The chain uses TRBV2 and TRBJ2-5; 7 bases match TRBD1. Germline V gene lookup returns CDR1 SNHLY and CDR2 FYNNEI. V was pared by 6 bases and J by 4 bases, with 5 bases of the junction left unmatched. There are 13 residues in the CDR3. This CDR3 is CASRMWTGETQYF. As DNA, the CDR3 is TGTGCCAGCAGGATGTGGACAGGAGAGACCCAGTACTTC.

This clone was counted between two and nine times. The genes are TRBV7-8 and TRBJ2-5, with D perhaps TRBD2 (5 bases). The CDR3 extends over 15 amino acids. CDR1 and CDR2 (germline): SGHVS, FQNEAQ. V was trimmed by 5 bases and J by 6 bases, leaving 19 bases between them. CDR3 nucleotides: TGTGCCAGCAGCCCTGGGAGCCGTTTGGGAAAGACCCAGTACTTC. Amino acid sequence: CASSPGSRLGKTQYF.